This TCR beta chain emerged from a study of cytomegalovirus exposure and HLA in healthy donors. Study outcomes and limitations: Common viral pathogens (according to a later analysis) appeared linked to several of the most significant clusters. For TCR beta chains, V- and J-gene trimming was later linked to a missense DCLRE1C variant.

The PCR ran on 60 Vbeta and 13 Jbeta primers. Data came from immunoSEQ multiplex PCR; TCRdb stores just in-frame clones and leaves some out. Of 150,000 to 200,000 clones in the sample, 65% to 85% were seen once. For this clone: No antigen is known for it.

The CDR3 length is 14 residues. Germline CDR1 reads GTSNPN; CDR2 reads SVGIG (reference sequence). V lost 2 bases, J lost 7 bases, and 15 bases lay in between. This TCR was recovered from a male donor in good health and CMV-seropositive. This chain uses TRBV30 with TRBJ1-5; no reliable D call. The specimen was PBMCs. The CDR3 region has the DNA TGTGCCTGGAGTTCTCAGGCAGCCGGACAGCCCCAGCATTTT. Translation: CAWSSQAAGQPQHF.